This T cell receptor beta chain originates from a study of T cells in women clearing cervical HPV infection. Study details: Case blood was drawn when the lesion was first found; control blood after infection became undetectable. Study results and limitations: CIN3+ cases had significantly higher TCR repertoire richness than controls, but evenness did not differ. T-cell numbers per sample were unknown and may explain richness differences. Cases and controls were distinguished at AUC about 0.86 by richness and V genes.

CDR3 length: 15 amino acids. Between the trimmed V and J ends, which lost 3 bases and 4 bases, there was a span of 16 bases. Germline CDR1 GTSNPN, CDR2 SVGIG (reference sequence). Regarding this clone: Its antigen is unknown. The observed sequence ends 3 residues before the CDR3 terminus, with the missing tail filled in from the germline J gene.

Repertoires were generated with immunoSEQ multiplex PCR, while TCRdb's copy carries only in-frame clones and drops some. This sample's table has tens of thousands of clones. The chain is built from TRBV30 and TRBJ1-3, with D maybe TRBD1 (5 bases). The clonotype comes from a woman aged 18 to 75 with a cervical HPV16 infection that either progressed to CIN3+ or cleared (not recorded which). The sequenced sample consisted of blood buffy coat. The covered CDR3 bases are TGTGCCTGGAGAGAGGGGCCCCCCAGCGGAAACACC. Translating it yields CAWREGPPSGNT. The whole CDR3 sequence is CAWREGPPSGNTIYF.